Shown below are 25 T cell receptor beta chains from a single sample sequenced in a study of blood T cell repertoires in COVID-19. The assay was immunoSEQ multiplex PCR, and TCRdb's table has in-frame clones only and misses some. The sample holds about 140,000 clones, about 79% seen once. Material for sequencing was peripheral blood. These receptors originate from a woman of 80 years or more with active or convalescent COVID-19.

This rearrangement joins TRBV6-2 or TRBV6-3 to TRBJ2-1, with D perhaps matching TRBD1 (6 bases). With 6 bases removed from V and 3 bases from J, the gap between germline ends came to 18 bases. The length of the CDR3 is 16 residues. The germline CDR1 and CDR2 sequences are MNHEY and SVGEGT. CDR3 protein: CASSSQEGQNYNEQFF. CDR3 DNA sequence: TGTGCCAGCAGCTCCCAAGAGGGACAAAACTACAATGAGCAGTTCTTC.

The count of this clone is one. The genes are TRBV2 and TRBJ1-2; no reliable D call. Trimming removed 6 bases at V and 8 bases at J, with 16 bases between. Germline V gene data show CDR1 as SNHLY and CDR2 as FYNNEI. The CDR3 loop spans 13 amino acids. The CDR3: CASSDPPGLGYTF. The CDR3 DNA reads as TGTGCCAGCAGCGACCCCCCGGGTCTGGGCTACACCTTC.

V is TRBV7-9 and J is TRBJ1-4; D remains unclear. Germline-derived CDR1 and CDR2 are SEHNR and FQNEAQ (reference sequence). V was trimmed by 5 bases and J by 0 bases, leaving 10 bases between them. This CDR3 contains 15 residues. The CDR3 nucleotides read TGTGCCAGCAGCCCCAACTCTGCAACTAATGAAAAACTGTTTTTT. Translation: CASSPNSATNEKLFF.

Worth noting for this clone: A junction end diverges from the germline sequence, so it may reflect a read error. The CDR3 region has the DNA TGCAAAGCCGTCCCCAAAAACTACACCTTC. Translated, it gives CKAVPKNYTF. The chain combines TRBV7-9 with TRBJ1-2; no clear D. The CDR3 length is 10 residues. Germline CDR1 SEHNR, CDR2 FQNEAQ (reference sequence).

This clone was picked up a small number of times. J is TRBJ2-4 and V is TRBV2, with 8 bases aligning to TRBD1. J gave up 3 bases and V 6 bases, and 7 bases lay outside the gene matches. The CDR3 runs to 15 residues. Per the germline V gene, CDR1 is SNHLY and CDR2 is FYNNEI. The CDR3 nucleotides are TGTGCCAGCAGGGCCGGACAGGGAGGCAAAAACATTCAGTACTTC. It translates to CASRAGQGGKNIQYF.

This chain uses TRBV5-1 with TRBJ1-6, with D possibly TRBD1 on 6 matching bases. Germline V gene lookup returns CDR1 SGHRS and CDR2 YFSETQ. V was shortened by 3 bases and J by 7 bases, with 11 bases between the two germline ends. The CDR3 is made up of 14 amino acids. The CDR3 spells CASSSGTRNSPLHF. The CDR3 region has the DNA TGCGCCAGCAGCTCCGGGACACGGAATTCACCCCTCCACTTT.

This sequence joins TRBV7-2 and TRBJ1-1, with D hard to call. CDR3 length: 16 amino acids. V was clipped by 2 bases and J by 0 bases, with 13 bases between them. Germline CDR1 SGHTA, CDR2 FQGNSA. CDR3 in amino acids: CASSLLAGRMNTEAFF. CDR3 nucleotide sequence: TGTGCCAGCAGCTTATTGGCAGGAAGAATGAACACTGAAGCTTTCTTT.

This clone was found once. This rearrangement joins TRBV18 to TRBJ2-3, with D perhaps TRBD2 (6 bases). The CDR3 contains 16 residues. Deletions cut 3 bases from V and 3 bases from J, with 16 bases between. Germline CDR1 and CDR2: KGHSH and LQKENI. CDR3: CASSPRDSKGTDTQYF. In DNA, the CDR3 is TGTGCCAGCTCACCGCGGGACTCAAAGGGTACAGATACGCAGTATTTT.

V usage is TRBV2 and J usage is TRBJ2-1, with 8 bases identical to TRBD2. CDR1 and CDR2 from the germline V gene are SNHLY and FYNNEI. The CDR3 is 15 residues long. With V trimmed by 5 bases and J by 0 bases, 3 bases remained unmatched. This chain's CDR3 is CASSLSGGSYNEQFF. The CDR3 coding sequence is TGTGCCAGCAGTCTAAGCGGGGGCTCCTACAATGAGCAGTTCTTC.

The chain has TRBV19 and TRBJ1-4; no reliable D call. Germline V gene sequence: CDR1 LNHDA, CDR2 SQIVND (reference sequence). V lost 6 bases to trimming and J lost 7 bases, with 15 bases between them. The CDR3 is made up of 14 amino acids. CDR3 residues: CASRDTTRIEKLFF. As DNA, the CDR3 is TGTGCCAGTAGGGATACTACCCGTATTGAAAAACTGTTTTTT.

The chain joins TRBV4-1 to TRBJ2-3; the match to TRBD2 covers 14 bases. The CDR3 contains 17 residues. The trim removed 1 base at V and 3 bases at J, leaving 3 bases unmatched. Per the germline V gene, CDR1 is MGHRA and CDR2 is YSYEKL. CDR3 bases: TGCGCCAGCAGCCAAGGACTAGCGGGGGGGCCGACAGATACGCAGTATTTT. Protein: CASSQGLAGGPTDTQYF.

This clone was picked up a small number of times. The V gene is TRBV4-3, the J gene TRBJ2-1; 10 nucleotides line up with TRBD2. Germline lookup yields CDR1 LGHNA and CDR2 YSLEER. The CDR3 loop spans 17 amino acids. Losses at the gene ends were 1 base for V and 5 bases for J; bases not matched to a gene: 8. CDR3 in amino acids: CASSQGLAGDFHNEQFF. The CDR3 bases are TGCGCCAGCAGCCAAGGGCTAGCGGGGGATTTCCACAATGAGCAGTTCTTC.

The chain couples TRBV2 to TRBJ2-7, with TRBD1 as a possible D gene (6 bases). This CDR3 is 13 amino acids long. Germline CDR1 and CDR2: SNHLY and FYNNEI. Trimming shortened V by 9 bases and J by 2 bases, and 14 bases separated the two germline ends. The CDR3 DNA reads TGTGCCAGTAGCGTCGGGACACCCTACGAGCAGTACTTC. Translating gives CASSVGTPYEQYF. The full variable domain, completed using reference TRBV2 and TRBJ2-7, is EPEVTQTPSHQVTQMGQEVILRCVPISNHLYFYWYRQILGQKVEFLVSFYNNEISEKSEIFDDQFSVERPDGSNFTLKIRSTKLEDSAMYFCASSVGTPYEQYFGPGTRLTVT.

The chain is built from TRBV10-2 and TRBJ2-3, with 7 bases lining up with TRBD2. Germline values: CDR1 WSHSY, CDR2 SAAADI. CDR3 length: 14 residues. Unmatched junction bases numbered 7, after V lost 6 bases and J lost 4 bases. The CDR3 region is CASSTSVVSDTQYF. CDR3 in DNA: TGCGCCAGCAGCACTAGCGTTGTCTCAGATACGCAGTATTTT.

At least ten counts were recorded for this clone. The CDR3 DNA sequence: TGTGCCAGCAGCCAACGATCAGCCGGGAACTATGGCTACACCTTC. Its protein product is CASSQRSAGNYGYTF. The rearrangement uses TRBV14 and TRBJ1-2; D remains ambiguous. The V and J ends lost 2 bases and 2 bases respectively, with 12 bases between them. CDR3 length: 15 amino acids. Germline values: CDR1 SGHDN, CDR2 FVKESK.

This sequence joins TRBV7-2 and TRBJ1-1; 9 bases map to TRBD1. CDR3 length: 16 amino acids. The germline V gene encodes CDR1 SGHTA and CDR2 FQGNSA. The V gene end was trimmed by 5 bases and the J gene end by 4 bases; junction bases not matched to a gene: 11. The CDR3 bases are TGTGCCAGCAGCACTCAGGGGACAGGGTTGAGCACTGAAGCTTTCTTT. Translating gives CASSTQGTGLSTEAFF.

The chain's CDR3 is CASSVGFLGHYSGNTIYF. The DNA for the CDR3 is TGTGCCAGCAGCGTAGGGTTCTTAGGACACTACTCTGGAAACACCATATATTTT. V usage is TRBV9 and J usage is TRBJ1-3; maybe TRBD1 (5 bases). The CDR3 has 18 residues. The V gene lost 0 bases and the J gene lost 0 bases, with 16 bases spanning the gap. CDR1 and CDR2 (germline): SGDLS, YYNGEE.

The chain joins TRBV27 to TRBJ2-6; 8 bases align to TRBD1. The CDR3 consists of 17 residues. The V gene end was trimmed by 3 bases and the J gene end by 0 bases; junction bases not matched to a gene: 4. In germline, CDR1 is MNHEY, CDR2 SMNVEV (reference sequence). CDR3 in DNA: TGTGCCAGCAGTTTCTTAGGACAGGGCTCTGGGGCCAACGTCCTGACTTTC. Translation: CASSFLGQGSGANVLTF. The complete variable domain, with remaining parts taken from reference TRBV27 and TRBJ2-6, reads EAQVTQNPRYLITVTGKKLTVTCSQNMNHEYMSWYRQDPGLGLRQIYYSMNVEVTDKGDVPEGYKVSRKEKRNFPLILESPSPNQTSLYFCASSFLGQGSGANVLTFGAGSRLTVL.

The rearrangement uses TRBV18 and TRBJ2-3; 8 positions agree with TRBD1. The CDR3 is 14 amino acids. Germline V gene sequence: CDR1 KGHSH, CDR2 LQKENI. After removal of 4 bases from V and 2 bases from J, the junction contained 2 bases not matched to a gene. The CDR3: CASSRQGFTDTQYF. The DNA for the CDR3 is TGTGCCAGCTCACGACAGGGGTTCACAGATACGCAGTATTTT.

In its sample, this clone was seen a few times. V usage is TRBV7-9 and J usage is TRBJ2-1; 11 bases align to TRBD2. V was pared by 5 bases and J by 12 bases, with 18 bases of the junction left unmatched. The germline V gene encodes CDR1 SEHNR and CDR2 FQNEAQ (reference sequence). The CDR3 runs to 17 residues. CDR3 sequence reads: CASSPSTHSGGASRQFF. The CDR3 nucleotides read TGTGCCAGCAGCCCGAGTACCCATAGCGGGGGGGCCTCCCGGCAGTTCTTC.

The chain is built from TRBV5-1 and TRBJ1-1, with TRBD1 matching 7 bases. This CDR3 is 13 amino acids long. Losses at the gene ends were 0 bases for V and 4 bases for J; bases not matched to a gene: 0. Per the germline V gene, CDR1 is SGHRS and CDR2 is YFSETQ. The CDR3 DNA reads TGCGCCAGCAGCTTGGAGGGGGCCACTGAAGCTTTCTTT. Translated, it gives CASSLEGATEAFF.

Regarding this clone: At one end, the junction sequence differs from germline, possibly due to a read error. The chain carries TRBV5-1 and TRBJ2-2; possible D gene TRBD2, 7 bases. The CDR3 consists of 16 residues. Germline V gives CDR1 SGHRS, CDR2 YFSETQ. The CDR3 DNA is TGCGCCCGCAGCTGGGGGGGGCCGTCGAACACCGGGGAGCTGTTTTTT. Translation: CARSWGGPSNTGELFF.

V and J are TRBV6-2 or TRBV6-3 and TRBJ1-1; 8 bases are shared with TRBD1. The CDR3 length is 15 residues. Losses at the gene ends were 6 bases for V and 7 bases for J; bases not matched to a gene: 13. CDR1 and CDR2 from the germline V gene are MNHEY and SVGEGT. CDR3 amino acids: CASSVIQGVKNEAFF. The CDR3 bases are TGTGCCAGCAGCGTAATACAGGGGGTTAAGAATGAAGCTTTCTTT.

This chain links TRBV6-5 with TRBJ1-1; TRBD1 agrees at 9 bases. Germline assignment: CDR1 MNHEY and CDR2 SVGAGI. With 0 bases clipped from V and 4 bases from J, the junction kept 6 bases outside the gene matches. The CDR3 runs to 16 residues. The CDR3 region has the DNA TGTGCCAGCAGTTACTCTCGGACAGGGGATGGCACTGAAGCTTTCTTT. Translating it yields CASSYSRTGDGTEAFF.

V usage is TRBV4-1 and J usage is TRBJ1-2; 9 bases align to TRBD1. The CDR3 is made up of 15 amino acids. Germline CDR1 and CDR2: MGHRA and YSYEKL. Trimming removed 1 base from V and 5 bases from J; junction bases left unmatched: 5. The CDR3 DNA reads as TGCGCCAGCAGCCAAGCTACAGGGGGCAGGTATGGCTACACCTTC. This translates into CASSQATGGRYGYTF.